The present T cell receptor beta chain was sequenced within a study of blood T cells in healthy people across ages. Study-wide results and limits: Across the age range, TCR beta diversity per million T cells fell in a roughly linear way.

Notes on this clonotype: Its antigen is still unknown.

The CDR3 runs 14 residues. V lost 2 bases to trimming and J lost 4 bases, with 11 bases between them. Per the germline V gene, CDR1 is MNHEY and CDR2 is SVGAGI. Then a second PCR, running roughly 7 to 11 cycles, was carried out with a sample-barcoded 5' primer and a J-beta primer mix. Each CDR3 protein gets one entry after TCRdb re-called the 5' RACE reads with MiXCR. The data show about 640,000 distinct CDR3 sequences, about 54% seen once. The genes are TRBV6-5 and TRBJ1-1, with D unclear. Sequences were obtained from blood. This TCR was recovered from a man aged 55 to 70 in good health. CDR3 protein: CASSYASGSTEAFF. The CDR3 region has the DNA TGTGCCAGCAGTTACGCGAGCGGGAGCACTGAAGCTTTCTTT.